This is a list of T cell receptor beta chains from one sample in a study of blood T cells in healthy people across ages. TCRdb fed the 5' RACE reads into MiXCR, producing one record per CDR3 protein. The table lists around 520,000 distinct CDR3 sequences, around 27% of them singletons. These data are also associated with another study on T cells of mothers and their children.

The sequenced sample consisted of blood. The origin of the receptors is a boy aged 2 to 10 in good health. Both conserved end residues are part of each CDR3. Each record gives: J gene, V gene, D gene, clone size, CDR3 protein, CDR3 DNA. A D gene is named only where the DNA matches it firmly. Clone size is shown for a subset of rows, as once, few, many or a class of expanded clone.

J gene: TRBJ2-1
V gene: TRBV12-3/TRBV12-4
D gene: .
clone size: few
CDR3 protein: CASSLGMGGYNEQFF
CDR3 DNA: TGCGCCAGCAGTTTAGGGATGGGGGGTTACAATGAGCAGTTCTTC

J gene: TRBJ1-3
V gene: TRBV18
D gene: .
clone size: .
CDR3 protein: CASSPPSQGIAGNTIYF
CDR3 DNA: TGTGCCAGCTCACCACCGAGTCAGGGGATAGCCGGAAACACCATATATTTT

J gene: TRBJ2-6
V gene: TRBV4-3
D gene: .
clone size: many
CDR3 protein: CASSQDPRGGANVLTF
CDR3 DNA: TGCGCCAGCAGCCAAGACCCCAGGGGTGGGGCCAACGTCCTGACTTTC

J gene: TRBJ1-5
V gene: TRBV29-1
D gene: TRBD1
clone size: .
CDR3 protein: CSVLTGGNQPQHF
CDR3 DNA: TGCAGCGTCTTGACAGGGGGGAATCAGCCCCAGCATTTT

J gene: TRBJ2-2
V gene: TRBV24-1
D gene: .
clone size: few
CDR3 protein: CATSDFRLNANTGELFF
CDR3 DNA: TGTGCCACCAGTGATTTCAGGTTAAACGCGAACACCGGGGAGCTGTTTTTT

J gene: TRBJ2-5
V gene: TRBV9
D gene: .
clone size: many
CDR3 protein: CASSDQETQYF
CDR3 DNA: TGCGCCAGCAGTGACCAAGAGACCCAGTACTTC

J gene: TRBJ2-3
V gene: TRBV5-4
D gene: TRBD1
clone size: .
CDR3 protein: CASSHRGSDTQYF
CDR3 DNA: TGTGCCAGCAGCCACAGGGGCTCAGATACGCAGTATTTT

J gene: TRBJ1-2
V gene: TRBV6-2/TRBV6-3
D gene: .
clone size: .
CDR3 protein: CASSYSNLNYGYTF
CDR3 DNA: TGTGCCAGCAGTTACTCGAATTTAAACTATGGCTACACCTTC

J gene: TRBJ2-7
V gene: TRBV5-6
D gene: .
clone size: few
CDR3 protein: CASSLTSGYYEQYF
CDR3 DNA: TGTGCCAGCAGCTTGACTAGTGGGTACTACGAGCAGTACTTC

J gene: TRBJ2-2
V gene: TRBV14
D gene: .
clone size: .
CDR3 protein: CASSRRVNKLFF
CDR3 DNA: TGTGCCAGCAGCCGAAGGGTCAATAAGCTGTTTTTT

J gene: TRBJ2-3
V gene: TRBV15
D gene: .
clone size: .
CDR3 protein: CATSGPGVTDTQYF
CDR3 DNA: TGTGCCACCAGCGGTCCAGGAGTCACAGATACGCAGTATTTT

J gene: TRBJ1-2
V gene: TRBV20-1
D gene: TRBD1
clone size: .
CDR3 protein: CSARRQGGGYTF
CDR3 DNA: TGCAGTGCTAGAAGGCAGGGGGGTGGCTACACCTTC

J gene: TRBJ1-2
V gene: TRBV10-3
D gene: .
clone size: .
CDR3 protein: CAISGAGRGYTF
CDR3 DNA: TGTGCCATCAGTGGGGCAGGGAGAGGCTACACCTTC

J gene: TRBJ1-1
V gene: TRBV13
D gene: .
clone size: .
CDR3 protein: CASSPRSHTEAFF
CDR3 DNA: TGTGCCAGCAGCCCGCGCAGCCACACTGAAGCTTTCTTT

J gene: TRBJ2-5
V gene: TRBV15
D gene: .
clone size: few
CDR3 protein: CATSRPWGRETQYF
CDR3 DNA: TGTGCCACCAGCAGACCCTGGGGGAGAGAGACCCAGTACTTC

J gene: TRBJ2-5
V gene: TRBV7-9
D gene: .
clone size: few
CDR3 protein: CASSLDGSLKTQYF
CDR3 DNA: TGTGCCAGCAGCTTAGATGGTAGTTTGAAGACCCAGTACTTC

J gene: TRBJ2-7
V gene: TRBV11-2
D gene: .
clone size: few
CDR3 protein: CASSFATYEQYF
CDR3 DNA: TGTGCCAGCAGCTTTGCTACCTACGAGCAGTACTTC

J gene: TRBJ2-5
V gene: TRBV19
D gene: TRBD2
clone size: .
CDR3 protein: CASSIGTSGREETQYF
CDR3 DNA: TGTGCCAGTAGTATCGGGACTAGCGGGAGAGAAGAGACCCAGTACTTC

J gene: TRBJ2-3
V gene: TRBV29-1
D gene: .
clone size: .
CDR3 protein: CSVALVALTDTQYF
CDR3 DNA: TGCAGCGTTGCACTAGTGGCCCTCACAGATACGCAGTATTTT

J gene: TRBJ2-4
V gene: TRBV4-3
D gene: TRBD2
clone size: few
CDR3 protein: CASSPDVGTSSLF
CDR3 DNA: TGCGCCAGCAGCCCAGACGTAGGGACTAGCAGTCTCTTC

J gene: TRBJ2-1
V gene: TRBV20-1
D gene: TRBD2
clone size: few
CDR3 protein: CSAPLTSGTYNEQFF
CDR3 DNA: TGCAGTGCTCCCCTGACTAGCGGGACTTACAATGAGCAGTTCTTC

J gene: TRBJ1-4
V gene: TRBV6-5
D gene: .
clone size: .
CDR3 protein: CASSYSFGGGEKLFF
CDR3 DNA: TGTGCCAGCAGTTACTCATTCGGGGGCGGTGAAAAACTGTTTTTT

J gene: TRBJ1-1
V gene: TRBV4-3
D gene: .
clone size: .
CDR3 protein: CASSQDATPNTEAFF
CDR3 DNA: TGCGCCAGCAGCCAAGACGCGACCCCCAACACTGAAGCTTTCTTT

J gene: TRBJ2-5
V gene: TRBV7-6
D gene: .
clone size: .
CDR3 protein: CASSPTRSGGGETQYF
CDR3 DNA: TGTGCCAGCAGCCCGACTCGGAGCGGAGGGGGGGAGACCCAGTACTTC

J gene: TRBJ2-4
V gene: TRBV15
D gene: TRBD2
clone size: few
CDR3 protein: CATSRRGTSVDIQYF
CDR3 DNA: TGTGCCACCAGCAGAAGGGGGACTAGTGTTGACATTCAGTACTTC

J gene: TRBJ2-5
V gene: TRBV12-3/TRBV12-4
D gene: .
clone size: .
CDR3 protein: CASRAIGVGETRYF
CDR3 DNA: TGTGCCAGCCGAGCCATCGGGGTGGGGGAGACCCGGTACTTC

J gene: TRBJ2-7
V gene: TRBV28
D gene: TRBD1
clone size: .
CDR3 protein: CASSPLGQLRTVAYEQYF
CDR3 DNA: TGTGCCAGCAGTCCCCTGGGACAGCTCCGAACTGTAGCCTACGAGCAGTACTTC

J gene: TRBJ1-5
V gene: TRBV7-6
D gene: .
clone size: few
CDR3 protein: CASSLSSEYQPQHF
CDR3 DNA: TGTGCCAGCAGCTTATCGTCGGAGTATCAGCCCCAGCATTTT

J gene: TRBJ1-4
V gene: TRBV7-2
D gene: .
clone size: .
CDR3 protein: CASSPLGTGAEKLFF
CDR3 DNA: TGTGCCAGCAGCCCCCTGGGAACCGGGGCGGAAAAACTGTTTTTT

J gene: TRBJ1-1
V gene: TRBV10-3
D gene: TRBD1
clone size: .
CDR3 protein: CATRTGNTEAFF
CDR3 DNA: TGTGCCACCAGGACAGGGAACACTGAAGCTTTCTTT

J gene: TRBJ2-3
V gene: TRBV6-1
D gene: .
clone size: .
CDR3 protein: CASKSGGGTDTQYF
CDR3 DNA: TGTGCCAGCAAATCAGGGGGGGGCACAGATACGCAGTATTTT

J gene: TRBJ2-7
V gene: TRBV29-1
D gene: .
clone size: .
CDR3 protein: CSVVNIQDSYEQYF
CDR3 DNA: TGCAGCGTTGTGAACATTCAGGATTCCTACGAGCAGTACTTC

J gene: TRBJ1-2
V gene: TRBV24-1
D gene: .
clone size: .
CDR3 protein: CATSDRTLYGYTF
CDR3 DNA: TGTGCCACCAGTGATCGGACACTGTATGGCTACACCTTC

J gene: TRBJ2-5
V gene: TRBV25-1
D gene: TRBD1
clone size: few
CDR3 protein: CASSEDRVGETQYF
CDR3 DNA: TGTGCCAGCAGTGAAGACAGGGTGGGCGAGACCCAGTACTTC

J gene: TRBJ2-3
V gene: TRBV27
D gene: .
clone size: few
CDR3 protein: CASSLGGGNTQYF
CDR3 DNA: TGTGCCAGCAGTTTAGGGGGTGGCAATACGCAGTATTTT

J gene: TRBJ2-4
V gene: TRBV12-3/TRBV12-4
D gene: TRBD2
clone size: few
CDR3 protein: CASSPRTSSKNIQYF
CDR3 DNA: TGTGCCAGCAGTCCTCGGACTAGCTCCAAAAACATTCAGTACTTC

J gene: TRBJ2-1
V gene: TRBV12-5
D gene: .
clone size: .
CDR3 protein: CASGSPGDSYNEQFF
CDR3 DNA: TGTGCTAGTGGTTCTCCAGGGGACTCCTACAATGAGCAGTTCTTC

J gene: TRBJ2-1
V gene: TRBV6-5
D gene: .
clone size: .
CDR3 protein: CASRRFANEQFF
CDR3 DNA: TGTGCCAGCAGGCGGTTCGCTAATGAGCAGTTCTTC

J gene: TRBJ2-3
V gene: TRBV2
D gene: TRBD2
clone size: few
CDR3 protein: CATREGGSTDTQYF
CDR3 DNA: TGTGCCACCCGGGAGGGAGGGAGCACAGATACGCAGTATTTT

J gene: TRBJ1-1
V gene: TRBV24-1
D gene: .
clone size: few
CDR3 protein: CATTGLPEAFF
CDR3 DNA: TGTGCCACCACCGGGCTGCCTGAAGCTTTCTTT

J gene: TRBJ2-5
V gene: TRBV20-1
D gene: .
clone size: few
CDR3 protein: CSAIEVGERTETQYF
CDR3 DNA: TGCAGTGCTATCGAGGTGGGGGAACGTACGGAGACCCAGTACTTC

J gene: TRBJ2-5
V gene: TRBV7-6
D gene: .
clone size: .
CDR3 protein: CASSLQVYETQYF
CDR3 DNA: TGTGCCAGCAGCTTACAGGTTTACGAGACCCAGTACTTC

J gene: TRBJ2-7
V gene: TRBV30
D gene: TRBD1
clone size: .
CDR3 protein: CAWDPGTGAYEQYF
CDR3 DNA: TGTGCCTGGGACCCCGGGACAGGGGCCTACGAGCAGTACTTC

J gene: TRBJ1-6
V gene: TRBV7-9
D gene: .
clone size: .
CDR3 protein: CASSSTGYNSPLHF
CDR3 DNA: TGTGCCAGCAGCTCAACAGGGTATAATTCACCCCTCCACTTT

J gene: TRBJ2-5
V gene: TRBV28
D gene: .
clone size: .
CDR3 protein: CASRGADSETQYF
CDR3 DNA: TGTGCCAGCAGAGGGGCTGATTCAGAGACCCAGTACTTC

J gene: TRBJ1-1
V gene: TRBV5-1
D gene: .
clone size: .
CDR3 protein: CASSLVRGLGTEAFF
CDR3 DNA: TGCGCCAGCAGCTTGGTTCGGGGATTAGGGACTGAAGCTTTCTTT

J gene: TRBJ2-1
V gene: TRBV12-3/TRBV12-4
D gene: .
clone size: .
CDR3 protein: CASSTTAAYNEQFF
CDR3 DNA: TGTGCCAGCAGCACGACAGCTGCCTACAATGAGCAGTTCTTC

J gene: TRBJ2-7
V gene: TRBV27
D gene: .
clone size: .
CDR3 protein: CASSYGGLSYEQYF
CDR3 DNA: TGTGCCAGCAGTTACGGGGGGCTTTCCTACGAGCAGTACTTC

J gene: TRBJ2-2
V gene: TRBV7-6
D gene: .
clone size: .
CDR3 protein: CASSLGGVTGELFF
CDR3 DNA: TGTGCCAGCAGCTTAGGCGGGGTCACCGGGGAGCTGTTTTTT

J gene: TRBJ1-3
V gene: TRBV6-5
D gene: .
clone size: few
CDR3 protein: CASSYSFPPSSGNTIYF
CDR3 DNA: TGTGCCAGCAGTTACTCGTTCCCGCCCAGCTCTGGAAACACCATATATTTT

J gene: TRBJ2-5
V gene: TRBV12-3/TRBV12-4
D gene: TRBD1
clone size: .
CDR3 protein: CASSRLTGGETQYF
CDR3 DNA: TGTGCCAGCAGTCGCCTGACAGGGGGCGAGACCCAGTACTTC

J gene: TRBJ2-1
V gene: TRBV27
D gene: .
clone size: few
CDR3 protein: CASRSGLYNEQFF
CDR3 DNA: TGTGCCAGCAGGAGCGGGCTCTACAATGAGCAGTTCTTC